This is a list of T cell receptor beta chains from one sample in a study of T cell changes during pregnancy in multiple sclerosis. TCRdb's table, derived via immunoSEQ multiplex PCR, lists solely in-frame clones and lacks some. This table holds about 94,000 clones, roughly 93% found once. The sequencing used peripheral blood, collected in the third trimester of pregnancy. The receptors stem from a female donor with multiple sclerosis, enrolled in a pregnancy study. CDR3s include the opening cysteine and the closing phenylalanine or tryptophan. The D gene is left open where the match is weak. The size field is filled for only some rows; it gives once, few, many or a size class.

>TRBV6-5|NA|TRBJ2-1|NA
CASSIAAFYNEQFF
TGTGCCAGCAGCATAGCGGCTTTTTACAATGAGCAGTTCTTC
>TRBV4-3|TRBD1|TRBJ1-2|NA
CASSQERAGGFYGYTF
TGCGCCAGCAGCCAAGAGAGGGCAGGGGGCTTTTATGGCTACACCTTC
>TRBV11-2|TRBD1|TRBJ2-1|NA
CASSSQGAESYNEQFF
TGTGCCAGCAGCTCCCAGGGGGCTGAATCCTACAATGAGCAGTTCTTC
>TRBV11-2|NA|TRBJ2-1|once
CASSLRGREDLHNEQFF
TGTGCCAGCAGCTTAAGGGGGCGGGAGGACCTCCACAATGAGCAGTTCTTC
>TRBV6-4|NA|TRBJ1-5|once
CASREDSRYSNQPQHF
TGTGCCAGCAGAGAGGACAGTCGTTATAGCAATCAGCCCCAGCATTTT
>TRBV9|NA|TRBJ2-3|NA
CASSVGGGTTDTQYF
TGTGCCAGCAGCGTAGGAGGCGGGACCACAGATACGCAGTATTTT
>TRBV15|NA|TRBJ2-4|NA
CATSRGGGKAKNIQYF
TGTGCCACCAGCAGAGGAGGGGGTAAAGCCAAAAACATTCAGTACTTC
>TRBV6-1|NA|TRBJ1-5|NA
CASSETGVGLSNQPQHF
TGTGCCAGCAGTGAAACGGGAGTTGGACTTAGCAATCAGCCCCAGCATTTT
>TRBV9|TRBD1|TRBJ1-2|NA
CASSVEGAGYGYTF
TGTGCCAGCAGCGTAGAGGGGGCGGGATATGGCTACACCTTC
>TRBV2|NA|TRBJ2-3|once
CASSEARHSTDTQYF
TGTGCCAGCAGTGAAGCGCGCCATAGCACAGATACGCAGTATTTT
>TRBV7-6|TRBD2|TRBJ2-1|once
CASSGGRVTSGSISYNEQFF
TGTGCCAGCAGCGGAGGGAGGGTGACTAGCGGGAGTATTTCCTACAATGAGCAGTTCTTC
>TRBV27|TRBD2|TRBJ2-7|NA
CASSSRTSGRVYEQYF
TGTGCCAGCAGTTCCCGGACTAGCGGGAGGGTCTACGAGCAGTACTTC
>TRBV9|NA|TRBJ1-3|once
CASSVAGRVSGNTIYF
TGTGCCAGCAGCGTAGCGGGCAGGGTATCAGGAAACACCATATATTTT
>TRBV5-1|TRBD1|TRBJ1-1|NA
CASSLAQQGRNTEAFF
TGCGCCAGCAGCTTGGCTCAACAGGGGAGGAACACTGAAGCTTTCTTT
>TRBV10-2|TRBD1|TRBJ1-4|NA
CASSEGTGNEKLFF
TGCGCCAGCAGTGAGGGGACAGGGAATGAAAAACTGTTTTTT
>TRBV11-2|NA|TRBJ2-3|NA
CASGPYGQYTDTQYF
TGTGCCAGCGGTCCCTATGGGCAGTACACAGATACGCAGTATTTT
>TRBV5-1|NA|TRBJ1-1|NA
CASSSAVNTEAFF
TGCGCCAGCAGCTCAGCGGTGAACACTGAAGCTTTCTTT
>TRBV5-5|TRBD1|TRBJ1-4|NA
CASSRTGRGLLEKLFF
TGTGCCAGCAGCCGGACAGGGAGAGGTCTTTTAGAAAAACTGTTTTTT
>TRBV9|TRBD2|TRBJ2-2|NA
CASSGTSGRVSGELFF
TGTGCCAGCAGCGGAACTAGCGGGAGAGTGAGCGGGGAGCTGTTTTTT
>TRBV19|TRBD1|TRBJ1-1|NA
CASSMRATGASNTEAFF
TGTGCCAGTAGTATGAGAGCCACAGGGGCTTCGAACACTGAAGCTTTCTTT
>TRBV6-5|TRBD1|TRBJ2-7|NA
CASSPDRAVVNEQYF
TGTGCCAGCAGCCCCGACAGGGCGGTGGTCAACGAGCAGTACTTC
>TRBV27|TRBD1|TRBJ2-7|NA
CASSWTGGTYEQYF
TGTGCCAGCAGTTGGACAGGGGGCACCTACGAGCAGTACTTC
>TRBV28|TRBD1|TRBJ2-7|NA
CASSFWGLTGTGIYYEQYF
TGTGCCAGCAGTTTCTGGGGTTTAACCGGGACAGGGATTTACTACGAGCAGTACTTC
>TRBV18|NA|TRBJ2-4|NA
CASSPTGTLAKNIQYF
TGTGCCAGCTCACCCACAGGGACCCTAGCCAAAAACATTCAGTACTTC